The entry below describes one T cell receptor (beta chain). The primer mix had 60 Vbeta and 13 Jbeta primers. Method: immunoSEQ multiplex PCR; TCRdb's copy keeps in-frame clones and lacks some. This sample yields 100,000 to 150,000 clones, of which under 90% are seen a single time; approximately 4% belongs to the top ten. This entry is derived from a study of cytomegalovirus exposure and HLA in healthy donors. The germline V and J ends were trimmed by 3 bases and 2 bases, with 11 bases remaining between them. The CDR3 contains 14 residues. Germline V gene sequence: CDR1 MNHNS, CDR2 SASEGT. This receptor was taken from a woman in her 40s in good health and CMV-seronegative. The sequenced material came from PBMCs. The gene calls are TRBV6-1 and TRBJ2-7; D perhaps matches TRBD2 (6 bases). The CDR3 coding sequence is TGTGCCAGCAGTGAGGTGGGAGGCACCTACGAGCAGTACTTC. Protein: CASSEVGGTYEQYF.